The rows below give T cell receptor beta chains drawn from one sample of a study of blood T cell repertoires in COVID-19. Clones were sequenced by immunoSEQ multiplex PCR, and TCRdb holds only the in-frame ones, with some missing. The sample lists 150,000 to 200,000 clones; 60% to 80% were seen once. The sample comprised PBMCs or T cells enriched from blood (not recorded which). These receptors all come from a woman between 50 and 59 years old who had recovered from COVID-19. Both conserved end residues are part of each CDR3. D genes are given only for firm matches. Not all rows give a size; the values are once, few, many and, for expanded clones, a class.

d_gene	abundance	j_gene	v_gene	CDR3aa	CDR3nt
-	-	TRBJ1-1	TRBV9	CASSVSWGVEEAFF	TGTGCCAGCAGCGTAAGTTGGGGAGTCGAGGAAGCTTTCTTT
TRBD1	-	TRBJ2-2	TRBV11-3	CASSFGTGGNTGELFF	TGTGCCAGCAGCTTTGGGACAGGGGGCAACACCGGGGAGCTGTTTTTT
TRBD1	-	TRBJ2-3	TRBV4-1	CASSQGRDRNTDTQYF	TGCGCCAGCAGCCAAGGCCGGGACAGGAATACAGATACGCAGTATTTT
TRBD2	-	TRBJ2-1	TRBV10-3	CAISESVGTSANNEQFF	TGTGCCATCAGTGAGTCGGTGGGAACTAGCGCTAACAATGAGCAGTTCTTC
-	-	TRBJ2-1	TRBV10-2	CASSDPLAGRFSSYNEQFF	TGCGCCAGCAGTGACCCCCTTGCGGGAAGATTCAGCTCCTACAATGAGCAGTTCTTC
-	-	TRBJ1-3	TRBV7-8	CASSPLRFEGNTIYF	TGTGCCAGCAGCCCGCTTCGATTTGAGGGAAACACCATATATTTT
TRBD1	few	TRBJ2-1	TRBV2	CASSAWQGVRDEQFF	TGTGCCAGCAGTGCCTGGCAGGGGGTACGCGATGAGCAGTTCTTC
-	-	TRBJ1-1	TRBV11-2	CASSPPPGGTEAFF	TGTGCCAGCAGCCCCCCCCCAGGAGGGACTGAAGCTTTCTTT
-	-	TRBJ1-2	TRBV28	CASRAPDSFYGYTF	TGTGCCAGCAGGGCCCCGGACAGCTTCTATGGCTACACCTTC
-	-	TRBJ2-6	TRBV5-4	CASSFMGAGANVLTF	TGTGCCAGCAGCTTTATGGGCGCTGGGGCCAACGTCCTGACTTTC
TRBD2	few	TRBJ2-7	TRBV3-1/TRBV3-2	CASSRTSVREQYF	TGTGCCAGCAGCCGGACTAGCGTCCGCGAGCAGTACTTC
TRBD1	-	TRBJ2-7	TRBV3-1/TRBV3-2	CASSLATGGYEQYF	TGTGCCAGCAGCCTCGCGACAGGGGGTTACGAGCAGTACTTC
-	-	TRBJ2-3	TRBV9	CASSVGTDNTDTQYF	TGTGCCAGCAGCGTAGGGACAGACAACACAGATACGCAGTATTTT
TRBD1	-	TRBJ1-4	TRBV3-1/TRBV3-2	CASSPDRVGEKLFF	TGTGCCAGCAGCCCCGACAGGGTGGGTGAAAAACTGTTTTTT
-	few	TRBJ2-3	TRBV3-1/TRBV3-2	CASSQGGDDTQYF	TGTGCCAGCAGCCAAGGGGGGGATGATACGCAGTATTTT
-	-	TRBJ1-2	TRBV28	CASSSGLSYGYTF	TGTGCCAGCAGTTCCGGACTGTCCTATGGCTACACCTTC
-	-	TRBJ2-6	TRBV6-1	CASSEVVGANVLTF	TGTGCCAGCAGTGAAGTAGTTGGGGCCAACGTCCTGACTTTC
-	-	TRBJ2-1	TRBV3-1/TRBV3-2	CASSTQKEQFF	TGTGCCAGCAGCACCCAGAAGGAGCAGTTCTTC
-	-	TRBJ2-7	TRBV6-1	CASSGVTSYDGSSYEQYF	TGTGCCAGCAGTGGGGTAACATCGTACGACGGGAGCTCCTACGAGCAGTACTTC
TRBD1	-	TRBJ1-2	TRBV28	CASSDTGGAGYGYTF	TGTGCCAGCAGTGATACAGGGGGCGCAGGCTATGGCTACACCTTC
TRBD1	-	TRBJ2-7	TRBV6-5	CASRRQGAHTYEQYF	TGTGCCAGCAGACGACAGGGGGCGCACACCTACGAGCAGTACTTC
TRBD1	-	TRBJ1-1	TRBV19	CASSPGQGVTEAFF	TGTGCCAGTAGTCCGGGACAGGGGGTCACTGAAGCTTTCTTT
TRBD1	-	TRBJ1-4	TRBV7-6	CASSQGQGSPNEKLFF	TGTGCCAGCAGCCAGGGACAGGGGTCGCCTAATGAAAAACTGTTTTTT